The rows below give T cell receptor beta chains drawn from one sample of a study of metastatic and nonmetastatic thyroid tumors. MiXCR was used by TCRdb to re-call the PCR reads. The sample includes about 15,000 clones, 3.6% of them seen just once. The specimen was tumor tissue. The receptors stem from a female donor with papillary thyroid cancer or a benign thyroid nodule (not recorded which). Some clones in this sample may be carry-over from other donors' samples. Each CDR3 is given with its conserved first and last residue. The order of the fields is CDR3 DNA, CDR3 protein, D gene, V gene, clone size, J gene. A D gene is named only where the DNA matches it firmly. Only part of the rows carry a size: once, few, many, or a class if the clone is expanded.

cdr3_nt: TGTGCCAGCAGTTTTAGCGGGAGAGGTAACAATGAGCAGTTCTTC
cdr3_aa: CASSFSGRGNNEQFF
d_call: TRBD2
v_call: TRBV6-2/TRBV6-3
clone_size: few
j_call: TRBJ2-1

cdr3_nt: TGTGCCAGCAGTTTAGAGGTAGCAATCTACAATGAGCAGTTCTTC
cdr3_aa: CASSLEVAIYNEQFF
d_call: -
v_call: TRBV27
clone_size: -
j_call: TRBJ2-1

cdr3_nt: TGCAGTGCCCCCCAGGGGGCGAATGAAAAACTGTTTTTT
cdr3_aa: CSAPQGANEKLFF
d_call: TRBD1
v_call: TRBV20-1
clone_size: -
j_call: TRBJ1-4

cdr3_nt: TGTGCCAGCAACACAGGGGACACCGGGGAGCTGTTTTTT
cdr3_aa: CASNTGDTGELFF
d_call: TRBD1
v_call: TRBV6-1
clone_size: few
j_call: TRBJ2-2

cdr3_nt: TGTGCCAGCAGCGGGGGTTTAGCGGGAGATAATGAGCAGTTCTTC
cdr3_aa: CASSGGLAGDNEQFF
d_call: TRBD2
v_call: TRBV25-1
clone_size: -
j_call: TRBJ2-1

cdr3_nt: TGCGCCAGCAGCTCCGGACTAGCGGGGGGTAGTACGAACACCGGGGAGCTGTTTTTT
cdr3_aa: CASSSGLAGGSTNTGELFF
d_call: TRBD2
v_call: TRBV5-1
clone_size: -
j_call: TRBJ2-2

cdr3_nt: TGTGCCAGCAGCTTAGCGAGGGCTAGAGGGGGCTCCTACGAGCAGTACTTC
cdr3_aa: CASSLARARGGSYEQYF
d_call: -
v_call: TRBV7-8
clone_size: few
j_call: TRBJ2-7

cdr3_nt: TGTGCCAGCAGGACTAGCGAGGAATACAATGAGCAGTTCTTC
cdr3_aa: CASRTSEEYNEQFF
d_call: TRBD2
v_call: TRBV6-2/TRBV6-3
clone_size: few
j_call: TRBJ2-1

cdr3_nt: TGTGCCAGCAGCTTGGTCCCCAGCAGCACAGATACGCAGTATTTT
cdr3_aa: CASSLVPSSTDTQYF
d_call: -
v_call: TRBV7-6
clone_size: many
j_call: TRBJ2-3

cdr3_nt: TGTGCCAGCAGTTTAAACACTGAGCAGTTCTTC
cdr3_aa: CASSLNTEQFF
d_call: -
v_call: TRBV27
clone_size: few
j_call: TRBJ2-1

cdr3_nt: TGTGCCAGCAGTTACTTAAGACAGTGGGGACAAACCGGGGAGCTGTTTTTT
cdr3_aa: CASSYLRQWGQTGELFF
d_call: -
v_call: TRBV6-9
clone_size: few
j_call: TRBJ2-2

cdr3_nt: TGTGCCAGCGGGAACCAGGGGGCGAACTATGGCTACACCTTC
cdr3_aa: CASGNQGANYGYTF
d_call: TRBD1
v_call: TRBV6-1
clone_size: -
j_call: TRBJ1-2

cdr3_nt: TGCAGTGCTAGAGATCCGAGCGGGGGAGTCGATGGGGCCAACGTCCTGACTTTC
cdr3_aa: CSARDPSGGVDGANVLTF
d_call: TRBD2
v_call: TRBV20-1
clone_size: -
j_call: TRBJ2-6

cdr3_nt: TGTGCCAGCAGTTTCCCCGGACAGGGCGACACTGAAGCTTTCTTT
cdr3_aa: CASSFPGQGDTEAFF
d_call: TRBD1
v_call: TRBV6-1
clone_size: -
j_call: TRBJ1-1